This T cell receptor beta chain was sequenced for a study of shared clonotypes between healthy human individuals. On the study more broadly: CD4 naive cells filled three plates per donor, CD4 memory three, CD8 naive two and CD8 memory one.

This CDR3 is 15 amino acids long. Germline values: CDR1 SEHNR, CDR2 FQNEAQ (reference sequence). Trimming took off 2 bases at V and 4 bases at J, with 11 bases between the two ends. Data came from immunoSEQ multiplex PCR; TCRdb stores just in-frame clones and leaves some out. This sample has around 1.4 million clones, with 98% found just once. This chain connects TRBV7-9 to TRBJ2-2; D ambiguous. The source material was naive CD4+ T cells sorted from blood. Subset given: CD45RA+ positively selected. The TCR was taken from a man aged 25 to 40 in good health. The CDR3 nucleotides read TGTGCCAGCAGCTTATTGCCTATGTTCACCGGGGAGCTGTTTTTT. Its protein product is CASSLLPMFTGELFF. The entire variable domain, with the rest obtained from reference TRBV7-9 and TRBJ2-2, is as follows: DTGVSQNPRHKITKRGQNVTFRCDPISEHNRLYWYRQTLGQGPEFLTYFQNEAQLEKSRLLSDRFSAERPKGSFSTLEIQRTEQGDSAMYLCASSLLPMFTGELFFGEGSRLTVL.